This TCR beta chain was observed in a study of human T cells and chemical hapten exposure. Germline values: CDR1 SNHLY, CDR2 FYNNEI. This CDR3 spans 18 amino acids. V lost 6 bases and J lost 2; bases outside the gene matches: 16. This clonotype was observed at least ten times. MiXCR was run by TCRdb on the RACE reads, yielding one entry per CDR3 protein. The table shows 50,000 or so distinct CDR3 sequences, with about 4.8% occurring only once. Time point defined: healthy volunteer bleed at 2 weeks. Total RNA was isolated from unfractionated whole blood. The receptor comes from a human donor in good health. Some clones in this sample may be carry-over from other donors' samples. The material sequenced was whole blood. The J gene is TRBJ2-5, the V gene TRBV2; TRBD2 matches at 9 bases. As DNA, the CDR3 is TGTGCCAGCAGCTCTCCACCGGGACTAGCAACGACACAAGAGACCCAGTACTTC. Its protein product is CASSSPPGLATTQETQYF. The full variable domain, completed using reference TRBV2 and TRBJ2-5, is EPEVTQTPSHQVTQMGQEVILRCVPISNHLYFYWYRQILGQKVEFLVSFYNNEISEKSEIFDDQFSVERPDGSNFTLKIRSTKLEDSAMYFCASSSPPGLATTQETQYFGPGTRLLVL.